This T cell receptor beta chain derives from a study of blood T cell repertoires in COVID-19. Study-level information: The study drew acute and convalescent COVID-19 samples from the United States, Italy and Spain. T cells, B-cell-depleted T cells, or PBMCs supplied cDNA or gDNA.

The CDR3 loop spans 16 amino acids. Germline V CDR1 and CDR2: SEHNR, FQNEAQ (reference sequence). With 5 bases clipped from V and 5 bases from J, the junction kept 15 bases outside the gene matches. Using immunoSEQ multiplex PCR, the repertoire was profiled, and TCRdb retains in-frame clones only, with some absent. The sample has 110,000 or so clones, about 85% seen once. The sequenced sample consisted of peripheral blood. This TCR came from a man in his forties with acute or convalescent COVID-19. The chain employs TRBV7-9 and TRBJ2-7; TRBD2 matches at 7 bases. CDR3 residues: CASSAWGEGSGDEQYF. In DNA form, the CDR3 reads TGTGCCAGCAGCGCCTGGGGGGAGGGAAGTGGGGACGAGCAGTACTTC.